These 30 T cell receptor beta chains were all obtained from the same sample, sequenced in a study of identifying expanded T cells in peripheral blood. The assay was immunoSEQ multiplex PCR, and TCRdb's table has in-frame clones only and misses some. This sample has more than 85,000 clones, with about 91% found just once. The sequencing input was blood. The receptors derive from a person between 18 and 75 years old in good health.

The chain recombines TRBV2 with TRBJ2-1; D is ambiguous. Germline assignment: CDR1 SNHLY and CDR2 FYNNEI. This CDR3 region has 12 residues. Trimming removed 3 bases at V and 4 bases at J, with 4 bases between. This CDR3 reads CASSDGYNEQFF. DNA for the CDR3: TGTGCCAGCAGTGACGGGTACAATGAGCAGTTCTTC. The full variable domain, with the rest looked up from reference TRBV2 and TRBJ2-1, is EPEVTQTPSHQVTQMGQEVILRCVPISNHLYFYWYRQILGQKVEFLVSFYNNEISEKSEIFDDQFSVERPDGSNFTLKIRSTKLEDSAMYFCASSDGYNEQFFGPGTRLTVL.

The chain is built from TRBV6-6 and TRBJ2-3; TRBD2 matches 9 bases. CDR3 length: 14 residues. V was clipped by 7 bases and J by 2 bases; unmatched bases: 4. Germline values: CDR1 MNHNY, CDR2 SVGAGI (reference sequence). CDR3 loop: CASTPSGVTDTQYF. In DNA, the CDR3 is TGTGCCAGCACCCCTAGCGGGGTCACAGATACGCAGTATTTT.

The CDR3 nucleotides are TGTGCCAGCAGCTGGGGACAGTCAGAGACCCAGTACTTC. Residues: CASSWGQSETQYF. The chain couples TRBV5-4 to TRBJ2-5, with 7 bases identical to TRBD1. The V gene's germline CDR1 is SGHNT and CDR2 YYREEE (reference sequence). CDR3 size: 13 residues. The junction had 3 bases not matched to a gene; V was cut back by 3 bases and J by 4 bases.

The count of this clone is one. The V and J genes are TRBV4-2 and TRBJ1-1; D might be TRBD1 (6 bases). Deletions cut 2 bases from V and 3 bases from J, with 16 bases between. The CDR3 is 16 amino acids. CDR1 is LGHNA, CDR2 YNFKEQ, per germline. The CDR3 loop is CASSQSSTGGHTEAFF. In DNA form, the CDR3 reads TGTGCCAGCAGCCAATCATCGACAGGAGGGCACACTGAAGCTTTCTTT.

In its sample, this clone was seen a few times. The gene calls are TRBV7-8 and TRBJ2-3; D gene uncertain. The CDR3 contains 11 residues. V was cut by 2 bases and J by 8 bases, with 5 bases left in between. The germline V gene has CDR1 SGHVS and CDR2 FQNEAQ. The CDR3 DNA is TGTGCCAGCAGCTTAATGGGTACGCAGTATTTT. Protein product: CASSLMGTQYF. The whole variable domain, remainder taken from reference TRBV7-8 and TRBJ2-3, is GAGVSQSPRYKVAKRGQDVALRCDPISGHVSLFWYQQALGQGPEFLTYFQNEAQLDKSGLPSDRFFAERPEGSVSTLKIQRTQQEDSAVYLCASSLMGTQYFGPGTRLTVL.

The chain employs TRBV6-4 and TRBJ1-1; D ambiguous. V was cut by 4 bases and J by 4 bases, with 10 bases left in between. Germline V gene data show CDR1 as MRHNA and CDR2 as SNTAGT. The CDR3 is 13 amino acids. DNA for the CDR3: TGTGCCAGCAGTGTGGAATATGGCACTGAAGCTTTCTTT. The encoded protein is CASSVEYGTEAFF.

This clone was counted a single time. The rearrangement uses TRBV11-2 and TRBJ2-1; D unclear. CDR3 length: 15 amino acids. Germline V lookup: CDR1 SGHAT, CDR2 FQNNGV. V lost 2 bases, J lost 3 bases, and 11 bases lay in between. The CDR3 protein is CASSLTTSHYNEQFF. The CDR3, as DNA: TGTGCCAGCAGCTTAACGACCTCCCACTACAATGAGCAGTTCTTC.

In this sample, this clone turned up once. The genes are TRBV2 and TRBJ2-7; 13 bases match TRBD2. Germline CDR1 is SNHLY and CDR2 is FYNNEI. The CDR3 length is 15 residues. J gave up 6 bases and V 7 bases, and 9 bases lay outside the gene matches. The CDR3 reads CASTVGLAGVIEQYF. In DNA, the CDR3 is TGTGCCAGCACCGTAGGACTAGCGGGAGTAATCGAGCAGTACTTC. The complete variable domain, with remaining parts taken from reference TRBV2 and TRBJ2-7, reads EPEVTQTPSHQVTQMGQEVILRCVPISNHLYFYWYRQILGQKVEFLVSFYNNEISEKSEIFDDQFSVERPDGSNFTLKIRSTKLEDSAMYFCASTVGLAGVIEQYFGPGTRLTVT.

V is TRBV11-2 and J is TRBJ1-4, with D possibly being TRBD1 (6 bases). Per germline, CDR1 SGHAT and CDR2 FQNNGV. There are 14 residues in the CDR3. V lost 4 bases to trimming and J lost 8 bases, with 14 bases between them. The CDR3 sequence is CASSWGGQLEKLFF. The CDR3, as DNA: TGTGCCAGCAGCTGGGGGGGGCAATTAGAAAAACTGTTTTTT.

The chain links TRBV30 to TRBJ2-2; the D gene is possibly TRBD2 (5 bases). The CDR3 loop spans 15 amino acids. Germline loops: CDR1 GTSNPN, CDR2 SVGIG (reference sequence). V lost 5 bases to trimming and J lost 0 bases, with 13 bases between them. CDR3 amino acids: CAWGRGLTNTGELFF. As DNA, the CDR3 is TGTGCCTGGGGGAGAGGGCTAACGAACACCGGGGAGCTGTTTTTT.

J is TRBJ1-1 and V is TRBV6-5; D perhaps matches TRBD1 (6 bases). The V and J ends lost 6 bases and 4 bases respectively, with 15 bases between them. The length of the CDR3 is 14 residues. Looked up from germline, CDR1 is MNHEY and CDR2 is SVGAGI. The CDR3 reads CASSPFGGLTEAFF. The CDR3 DNA is TGTGCCAGCAGCCCCTTTGGGGGGCTCACTGAAGCTTTCTTT.

This clone has a handful of counts. The V and J genes are TRBV29-1 and TRBJ1-2; D gene ambiguous. Per the germline V gene, CDR1 is SQVTM and CDR2 is ANQGSEA. This CDR3 is 10 amino acids long. Trimming pared 3 bases from V and 6 bases from J, leaving 5 bases between. CDR3 coding DNA: TGCAGCGTTGACACAGATGGCTACACCTTC. It specifies CSVDTDGYTF.

The chain employs TRBV27 and TRBJ1-4; D gene uncertain. The CDR3 spans 14 residues. The germline gives CDR1 MNHEY, CDR2 SMNVEV (reference sequence). Between the trimmed V and J ends, which lost 4 bases and 8 bases, there was a span of 14 bases. This chain's CDR3 is CASSSGGYEEKLFF. The CDR3, as DNA: TGTGCCAGCAGTTCGGGAGGGTACGAGGAAAAACTGTTTTTT. Full variable domain (missing parts from reference TRBV27 and TRBJ1-4): EAQVTQNPRYLITVTGKKLTVTCSQNMNHEYMSWYRQDPGLGLRQIYYSMNVEVTDKGDVPEGYKVSRKEKRNFPLILESPSPNQTSLYFCASSSGGYEEKLFFGSGTQLSVL.

The J gene is TRBJ2-7, the V gene TRBV19; the D gene is possibly TRBD2 (6 bases). Trimming cost V 9 bases and J 2 bases, with 11 bases left between them. From germline, CDR1 is LNHDA and CDR2 SQIVND (reference sequence). There are 12 residues in the CDR3. This chain's CDR3 is CARGLAAYEQYF. The CDR3 nucleotides are TGTGCCAGGGGACTGGCCGCCTACGAGCAGTACTTC.

This clone turned up a few times. The V and J genes are TRBV7-9 and TRBJ2-5, with 10 positions matching TRBD2. J was trimmed by 5 bases and V by 0 bases; bases with no gene match: 9. Germline V gene lookup returns CDR1 SEHNR and CDR2 FQNEAQ (reference sequence). The length of the CDR3 is 17 residues. CDR3 DNA sequence: TGTGCCAGCAGCTTAGCCGGGGGAGCGGGAGGGTTGGAGACCCAGTACTTC. This encodes CASSLAGGAGGLETQYF.

This chain joins TRBV5-6 and TRBJ2-7; D is uncertain. V was trimmed by 4 bases and J by 4 bases, leaving 12 bases between them. The CDR3 totals 13 residues. CDR1 and CDR2 (germline): SGHDT, YYEEEE. CDR3: CASSPLELYEQYF. CDR3 DNA sequence: TGTGCCAGCAGCCCACTCGAGCTTTACGAGCAGTACTTC.

V usage is TRBV5-1 and J usage is TRBJ2-3; TRBD2 is a possible D gene (5 bases). Trimming pared 0 bases from V and 2 bases from J, leaving 7 bases between. The CDR3 length is 14 residues. Germline V lookup: CDR1 SGHRS, CDR2 YFSETQ. The CDR3 DNA reads as TGCGCCAGCAGCTTGGGCGGACTCACAGATACGCAGTATTTT. It yields the protein CASSLGGLTDTQYF.

This sequence joins TRBV2 and TRBJ2-1; TRBD2 matches at 7 bases. Germline trimming cut 3 bases from V and 5 bases from J; bases unmatched to any gene: 7. CDR1 and CDR2 from the germline V gene are SNHLY and FYNNEI. CDR3 length equals 15 residues. CDR3 residues: CASSDGGSAHNEQFF. The DNA of the CDR3 is TGTGCCAGCAGTGACGGCGGGAGTGCCCACAATGAGCAGTTCTTC.

The genes are TRBV14 and TRBJ1-2; D may be TRBD1 (6 bases). Trimming stripped 2 bases from V and 8 bases from J, with 12 bases between. This CDR3 has 13 amino acids. Germline-derived CDR1 and CDR2 are SGHDN and FVKESK. The DNA of the CDR3 is TGTGCCAGCAGCCAATGGGGGGCAGGAGGCTACACCTTC. Residues: CASSQWGAGGYTF.

The rearrangement links TRBV2 to TRBJ1-1; no reliable D call. The CDR3 totals 13 residues. The germline V gene has CDR1 SNHLY and CDR2 FYNNEI. The V end was cut by 0 bases, the J end by 4 bases, with 6 bases between. This CDR3 is CASSEALSTEAFF. CDR3 DNA: TGTGCCAGCAGTGAAGCTCTCTCCACTGAAGCTTTCTTT. Variable domain in full (rest from reference TRBV2 and TRBJ1-1): EPEVTQTPSHQVTQMGQEVILRCVPISNHLYFYWYRQILGQKVEFLVSFYNNEISEKSEIFDDQFSVERPDGSNFTLKIRSTKLEDSAMYFCASSEALSTEAFFGQGTRLTVV.

The rearrangement links TRBV19 to TRBJ2-2, with 13 positions matching TRBD2. The junction had 6 bases not matched to a gene; V was cut back by 4 bases and J by 1 base. This CDR3 contains 18 residues. From germline, CDR1 is LNHDA and CDR2 SQIVND (reference sequence). The DNA of the CDR3 is TGTGCCAGTAGTACCGAGGGACTAGCGGGAAGGAACACCGGGGAGCTGTTTTTT. It codes for CASSTEGLAGRNTGELFF.

This chain uses TRBV7-9 with TRBJ2-1; possible D gene TRBD2, 5 bases. Looked up from germline, CDR1 is SEHNR and CDR2 is FQNEAQ (reference sequence). The CDR3 consists of 17 residues. Trimming stripped 4 bases from V and 8 bases from J, with 24 bases between. The CDR3 bases are TGTGCCAGCAGCTCACAAGGCCGGGGTTCACATACCTATGAGCAGTTCTTC. This sequence encodes CASSSQGRGSHTYEQFF.

The chain joins TRBV7-3 to TRBJ1-1; 10 nucleotides line up with TRBD1. The CDR3 sequence is 16 residues long. V shed 5 bases and J 4 bases; nucleotides not matched to a gene: 10. Germline-derived CDR1 and CDR2 are SGHTA and FQGTGA. CDR3 protein: CASSVTGTGVGTEAFF. The CDR3 region has the DNA TGTGCCAGCAGCGTGACCGGGACAGGGGTGGGCACTGAAGCTTTCTTT.

This chain links TRBV9 with TRBJ2-5, with 15 bases fitting TRBD2. Germline V gives CDR1 SGDLS, CDR2 YYNGEE. The CDR3 is 16 residues long. Trimming removed 4 bases from V and 4 bases from J; junction bases left unmatched: 5. Here the CDR3 reads CASSPGLAGGGETQYF. The CDR3 DNA reads TGTGCCAGCAGCCCGGGACTAGCGGGAGGTGGAGAGACCCAGTACTTC. Full variable domain (rest looked up from reference TRBV9 and TRBJ2-5): DSGVTQTPKHLITATGQRVTLRCSPRSGDLSVYWYQQSLDQGLQFLIQYYNGEERAKGNILERFSAQQFPDLHSELNLSSLELGDSALYFCASSPGLAGGGETQYFGPGTRLLVL.

The chain recombines TRBV11-2 with TRBJ2-5, with 11 bases that match TRBD1. V was pared by 5 bases and J by 5 bases, with 7 bases of the junction left unmatched. The CDR3 has 15 amino acids. Germline values: CDR1 SGHAT, CDR2 FQNNGV. CDR3 sequence reads: CASSLGTGGGETQYF. CDR3 DNA: TGTGCCAGCAGCCTGGGGACAGGGGGTGGCGAGACCCAGTACTTC. The complete variable domain, with remaining parts taken from reference TRBV11-2 and TRBJ2-5, reads EAGVAQSPRYKIIEKRQSVAFWCNPISGHATLYWYQQILGQGPKLLIQFQNNGVVDDSQLPKDRFSAERLKGVDSTLKIQPAKLEDSAVYLCASSLGTGGGETQYFGPGTRLLVL.

CDR3 protein: CASRHSAGEQYF. The CDR3 nucleotides are TGTGCCAGCAGACATTCGGCCGGGGAGCAGTACTTC. V is TRBV21-1 and J is TRBJ2-7; the D call TRBD2 from the table was never checked on the DNA. TRBV21-1 is listed as a pseudogene. The CDR3 is made up of 12 amino acids.

The chain has TRBV2 and TRBJ1-5; 9 bases map to TRBD1. J gave up 3 bases and V 1 base, and 4 bases lay outside the gene matches. The CDR3 is 16 amino acids. CDR1 is SNHLY and CDR2 is FYNNEI in the germline V gene. The CDR3 sequence is CASSEGGDRDNQPQHF. CDR3 DNA: TGTGCCAGCAGTGAAGGGGGGGACAGGGACAATCAGCCCCAGCATTTT.

This CDR3 is CASSVRGTTPGMQYF. CDR3 bases: TGTGCCAGCAGCGTACGGGGGACTACCCCCGGGATGCAGTATTTT. The chain employs TRBV9 and TRBJ2-3, with 7 nucleotides matching TRBD2. This CDR3 contains 15 residues. With V trimmed by 1 base and J by 11 bases, 13 bases remained unmatched. CDR1 is SGDLS and CDR2 is YYNGEE in the germline V gene.

The chain has TRBV6-6 and TRBJ1-5; D remains ambiguous. Germline CDR1 is MNHNY and CDR2 is SVGAGI (reference sequence). This CDR3 spans 14 amino acids. Trimming pared 5 bases from V and 0 bases from J, leaving 8 bases between. CDR3 bases: TGTGCCAGCAGTCCGGGAAGTAGCAATCAGCCCCAGCATTTT. This encodes CASSPGSSNQPQHF.

The chain is built from TRBV7-2 and TRBJ2-5, with D perhaps matching TRBD1 or TRBD2 (5 bases each). The germline CDR1 and CDR2 sequences are SGHTA and FQGNSA. V lost 6 bases to trimming and J lost 5 bases, with 10 bases between them. This CDR3 is built from 12 residues. CDR3 sequence: CASRGRVETQYF. The DNA for the CDR3 is TGTGCCAGCAGGGGGCGGGTGGAGACCCAGTACTTC. Supplemented by reference TRBV7-2 and TRBJ2-5, the full variable domain reads GAGVSQSPSNKVTEKGKDVELRCDPISGHTALYWYRQSLGQGLEFLIYFQGNSAPDKSGLPSDRFSAERTGGSVSTLTIQRTQQEDSAVYLCASRGRVETQYFGPGTRLLVL.